This T cell receptor (beta chain) was retrieved from a study of blood T cell repertoires in COVID-19. Researchers sorted participants into cohorts using their self-reported clinical history. Profiled with immunoSEQ multiplex PCR; TCRdb holds only in-frame clones, not every one. The data show approximately 250,000 clones, with 85% to 90% seen just once and over 4% held by the top ten. Looked up from germline, CDR1 is SEHNR and CDR2 is FQNEAQ (reference sequence). V lost 1 base, J lost 1 base, and 10 bases lay in between. The CDR3 runs to 15 residues. The sample comprised PBMCs or T cells enriched from blood (not recorded which). The source of this sequence is a woman in her 30s with acute COVID-19. J is TRBJ1-2 and V is TRBV7-9; D gene uncertain. CDR3 DNA sequence: TGTGCCAGCAGCTTAGAGGGAGGGAGTAACTATGGCTACACCTTC. Its protein is CASSLEGGSNYGYTF.